This T cell receptor (beta chain) was observed in a study of human T cells and chemical hapten exposure. In the study overall: Per-sample TCR yield variation was attributed mainly to small pooled library volume differences.

General observations from the study: Those TCRs sitting above 1 in 1000 frequency stayed the same with DPC sensitization.

This clonotype showed up just a few times. Its target is not known. Individual cDNA molecules (in the library) carried attached unique molecular identifiers. Per the authors' pipeline: TCR counts had a median of about 94,000 per sample and spanned about 20,000 to 750,000. MiXCR, run by TCRdb on the RACE reads, gives a single entry per CDR3 protein. For this entry, the V and J calls and clone size follow TCRdb and not the study's own pipeline. The data show under 45,000 distinct CDR3 sequences, roughly 5% seen once. Trimming took 0 bases from V and 0 from J; bases not matched to a gene: 10. Germline CDR1 reads LGHNA; CDR2 reads YNFKEQ. The CDR3 loop spans 18 amino acids. Time point defined: healthy volunteer bleed at 6 weeks. Unfractionated whole blood served as the source for total RNA extraction.

The J gene is TRBJ2-7, the V gene TRBV4-2; 8 nucleotides agree with TRBD2. Sequencing was performed on whole blood. The receptor was isolated from a human donor in good health. Some clones in this sample may be carry-over from other donors' samples. The CDR3 protein is CASSQDASGRDLSYEQYF. The CDR3 nucleotides are TGTGCCAGCAGCCAAGATGCGAGCGGGAGAGATCTCTCCTACGAGCAGTACTTC.